This T cell receptor (beta chain) was captured by sequencing in a study of blood T cell repertoires in COVID-19. Turning to the study itself: Sources were T cells, B-cell-depleted T cells, or PBMCs; the material itself was cDNA or gDNA.

The CDR3 is made up of 15 amino acids. Trimming removed 4 bases from V and 6 bases from J; junction bases left unmatched: 11. From germline, CDR1 is LGHNA and CDR2 YSLEER. Under the authors' procedure: The authors estimated nucleated cell counts from reference gene primer amplification. Measured with immunoSEQ multiplex PCR; TCRdb has only the in-frame clones, and not every one. V and J calls and clone size are given by that table; D and trimming were obtained from the DNA. The data hold 250,000 to 350,000 clones, with 89% observed a single time. Sequenced sample: peripheral blood. The chain combines TRBV4-3 with TRBJ1-2, with 7 bases fitting TRBD1. The clonotype was recovered from a woman aged 60-75 years with acute or convalescent COVID-19. CDR3 in amino acids: CASSLAGQASHGYTF. CDR3 coding DNA: TGCGCCAGCAGCCTAGCAGGACAGGCTTCTCATGGCTACACCTTC.